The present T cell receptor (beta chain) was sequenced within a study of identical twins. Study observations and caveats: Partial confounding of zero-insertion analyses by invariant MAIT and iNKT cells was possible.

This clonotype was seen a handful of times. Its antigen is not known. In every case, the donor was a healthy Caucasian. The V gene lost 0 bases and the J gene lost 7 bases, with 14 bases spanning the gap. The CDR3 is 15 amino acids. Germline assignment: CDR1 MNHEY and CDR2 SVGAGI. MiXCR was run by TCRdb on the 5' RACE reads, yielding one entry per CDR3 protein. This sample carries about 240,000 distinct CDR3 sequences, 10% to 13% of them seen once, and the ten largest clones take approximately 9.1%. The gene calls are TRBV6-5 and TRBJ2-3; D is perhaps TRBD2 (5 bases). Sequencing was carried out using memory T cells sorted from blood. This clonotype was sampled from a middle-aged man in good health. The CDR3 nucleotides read TGTGCCAGCAGTTACTCGCTAGCCCAACCTCATACGCAGTATTTT. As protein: CASSYSLAQPHTQYF.